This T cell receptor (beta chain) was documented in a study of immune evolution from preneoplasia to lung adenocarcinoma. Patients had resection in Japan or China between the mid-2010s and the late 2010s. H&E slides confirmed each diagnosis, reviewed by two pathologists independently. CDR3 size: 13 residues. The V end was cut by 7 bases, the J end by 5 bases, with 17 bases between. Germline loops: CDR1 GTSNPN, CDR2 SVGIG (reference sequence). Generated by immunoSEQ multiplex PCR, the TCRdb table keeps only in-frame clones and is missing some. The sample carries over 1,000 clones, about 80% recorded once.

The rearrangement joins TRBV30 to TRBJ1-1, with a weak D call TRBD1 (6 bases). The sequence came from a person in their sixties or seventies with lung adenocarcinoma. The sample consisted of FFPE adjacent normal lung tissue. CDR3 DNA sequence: TGTGCCTCAAGTCGGACAGAACGGACTGAAGCTTTCTTT. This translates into CASSRTERTEAFF.